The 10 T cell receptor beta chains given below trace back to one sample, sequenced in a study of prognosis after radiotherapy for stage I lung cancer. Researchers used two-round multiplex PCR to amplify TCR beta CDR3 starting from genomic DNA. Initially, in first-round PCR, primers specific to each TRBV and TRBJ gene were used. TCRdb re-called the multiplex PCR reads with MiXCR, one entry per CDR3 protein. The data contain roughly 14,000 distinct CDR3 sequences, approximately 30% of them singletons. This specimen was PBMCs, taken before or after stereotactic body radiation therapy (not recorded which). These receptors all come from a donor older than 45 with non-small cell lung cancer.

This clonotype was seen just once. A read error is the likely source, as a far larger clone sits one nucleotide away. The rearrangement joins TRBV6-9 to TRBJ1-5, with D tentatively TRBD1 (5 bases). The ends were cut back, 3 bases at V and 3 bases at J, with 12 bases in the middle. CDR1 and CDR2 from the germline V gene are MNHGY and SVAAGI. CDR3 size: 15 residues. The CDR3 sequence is CASSYPGRDNQPQHF. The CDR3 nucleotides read TGTGCCAGCAGTTACCCGGGCAGGGACAATCAGCCCCAGCATTTT.

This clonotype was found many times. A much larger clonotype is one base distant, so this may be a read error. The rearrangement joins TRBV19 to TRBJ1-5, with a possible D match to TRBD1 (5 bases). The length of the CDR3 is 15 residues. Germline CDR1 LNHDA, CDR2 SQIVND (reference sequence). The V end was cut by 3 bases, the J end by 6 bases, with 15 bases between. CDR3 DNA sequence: TGTGCCAGTAGTATTTCACATCGGGACTTTCAGCCCCAGCATTTT. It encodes CASSISHRDFQPQHF.

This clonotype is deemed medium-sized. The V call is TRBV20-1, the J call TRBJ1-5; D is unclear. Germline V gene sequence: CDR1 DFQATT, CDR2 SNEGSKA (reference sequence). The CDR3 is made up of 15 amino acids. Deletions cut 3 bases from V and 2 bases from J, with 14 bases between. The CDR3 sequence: CSARGALRGNQPQHF. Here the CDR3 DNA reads TGCAGTGCTAGGGGCGCCCTAAGGGGCAATCAGCCCCAGCATTTT.

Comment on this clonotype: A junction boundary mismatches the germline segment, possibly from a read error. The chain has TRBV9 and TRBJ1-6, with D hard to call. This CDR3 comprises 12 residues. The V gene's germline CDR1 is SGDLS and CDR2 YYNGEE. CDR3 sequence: CAGRAPNSPLHF. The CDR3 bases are TGTGCCGGCAGAGCCCCCAATTCACCACTCCACTTT.

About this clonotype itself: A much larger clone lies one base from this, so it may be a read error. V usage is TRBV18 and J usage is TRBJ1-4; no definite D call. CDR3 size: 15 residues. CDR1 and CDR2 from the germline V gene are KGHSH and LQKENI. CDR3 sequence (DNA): TGTGCCAGCCCACCACCGGTCGCAAGGAATGAAAAACTGTTTTTT. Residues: CASPPPVARNEKLFF.

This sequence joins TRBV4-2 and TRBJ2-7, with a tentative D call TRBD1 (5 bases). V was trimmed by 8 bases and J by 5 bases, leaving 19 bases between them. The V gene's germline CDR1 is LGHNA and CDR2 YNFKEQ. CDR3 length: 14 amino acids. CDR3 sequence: CASQDGDDRDEQYF. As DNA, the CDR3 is TGTGCCAGCCAAGATGGTGATGACAGAGACGAGCAGTACTTC.

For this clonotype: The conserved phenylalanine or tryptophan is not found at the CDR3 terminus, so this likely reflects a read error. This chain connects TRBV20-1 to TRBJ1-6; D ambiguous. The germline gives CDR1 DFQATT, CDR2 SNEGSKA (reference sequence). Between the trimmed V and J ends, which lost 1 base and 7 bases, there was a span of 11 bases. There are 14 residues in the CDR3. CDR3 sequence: CSARGGSVNSPLHI. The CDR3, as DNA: TGCAGTGCTAGAGGAGGGTCGGTAAATTCACCCCTCCACATT.

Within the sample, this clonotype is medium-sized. CDR3 protein: CASSPRSLAGVEQYF. CDR3 DNA sequence: TGTGCCAGCAGTCCACGTTCCCTAGCGGGAGTCGAGCAGTACTTC. The chain combines TRBV6-2 or TRBV6-3 with TRBJ2-7, with 10 bases fitting TRBD2. This CDR3 has 15 amino acids. The V and J ends lost 5 bases and 6 bases, in that order; junction bases with no gene match: 10. CDR1 and CDR2 from the germline V gene are MNHEY and SVGEGT.

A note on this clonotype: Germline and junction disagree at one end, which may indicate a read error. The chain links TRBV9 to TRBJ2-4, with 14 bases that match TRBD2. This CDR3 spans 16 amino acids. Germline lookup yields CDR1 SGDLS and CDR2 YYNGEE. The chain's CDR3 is CASSPGTSGSCNIQYF. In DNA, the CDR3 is TGTGCCAGCAGCCCCGGGACTAGCGGGAGTTGTAACATTCAGTACTTT.

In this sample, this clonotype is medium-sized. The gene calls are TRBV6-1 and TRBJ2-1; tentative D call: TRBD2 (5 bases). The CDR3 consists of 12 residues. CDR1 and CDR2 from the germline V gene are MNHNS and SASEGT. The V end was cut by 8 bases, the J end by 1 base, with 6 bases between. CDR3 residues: CASGRSYNEQFF. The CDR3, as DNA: TGTGCCAGCGGGAGATCCTACAATGAGCAGTTCTTC.